This T cell receptor beta chain was documented in a study of tumor and adjacent non-tumor tissue in lung cancer. Study-level background: On average, productive TCRbeta reads reached about 4.17 million per sample.

For this clonotype: The antigen is unknown. Sequence at one end of the junction differs from germline and may be a read error.

The library came from three nested PCR rounds adapted from ARM-PCR protocols. TCRdb re-analysed the multiplex PCR reads in MiXCR, keeping a single row per CDR3 protein. The sample includes about 90,000 distinct CDR3 sequences, around 59% of them seen just once. The CDR3 is 17 residues long. CDR1 is SGHAT, CDR2 FQNNGV, per germline. This sample's RNA came from whole unsorted tissue. General study results and limits: Normal lung showed higher cumulative top 100 clone frequency than tumor. Significantly higher TCR diversity was found in tumor than normal lung. Tumor TCR diversity, when higher, was linked to shorter survival.

What was sequenced was lung tumor tissue. The sequence was obtained from a man between 70 and 80 years old with non-small cell lung cancer. The chain joins TRBV11-2 to TRBJ2-5; 8 bases line up with TRBD1. The CDR3 nucleotides are TGTGTCAGCGGGTCGCGCGGACAGGGAAAGCGGCAAGAGACCCAGTACTTC. Protein product: CVSGSRGQGKRQETQYF.